This TCR beta chain was found in a study of CD8+ T cells in alopecia areata. With regard to this clone: Its antigen is still unknown.

Study results and caveats: Tissue-resident alphabeta T cells belonging to normal skin likewise get sequenced within scalp specimens. Clonality was higher in lesional than normal scalp, especially in alopecia totalis/universalis.

Germline CDR1 MNHEY, CDR2 SMNVEV (reference sequence). V dropped 8 bases and J dropped 4 bases, with 14 bases sitting between them. There are 13 residues in the CDR3. As the sequencing template, cDNA was produced by extracting RNA and reverse transcribing it. The repertoire was sequenced with immunoSEQ multiplex PCR; TCRdb's copy has only in-frame clones and lacks some. The table has approximately 150,000 clones, around 50% seen once. The chain uses TRBV27 and TRBJ2-5; TRBD2 might be the D (6 bases). This receptor was identified in a human donor with alopecia areata. The sequenced sample consisted of CD4+ T cells sorted from blood. The CDR3 loop reads CASGTLAGETQYF. For the CDR3, the DNA is TGTGCCAGCGGGACTCTGGCGGGAGAGACCCAGTACTTC.